These 21 T cell receptor beta chains share one sample of origin, sequenced in a study of T cells in Graves' hyperthyroidism and ophthalmopathy. RNA transcripts served as the template for amplifying TCR beta CDR3 regions. The TCR CDR3 first-round RT-PCR relied on the HTBI primer set. From the multiplex PCR reads, TCRdb called clonotypes with MiXCR, one entry per CDR3 protein. This sample carries 530,000 or so distinct CDR3 sequences, 15% to 20% of them seen once, and the ten largest clones take approximately 15%. Sequencing was performed on blood. Receptor source: a woman under 30 with Graves' ophthalmopathy.

This clonotype was seen many times. V and J are TRBV2 and TRBJ1-5; no clear D gene. Germline V gene sequence: CDR1 SNHLY, CDR2 FYNNEI. The CDR3 consists of 14 residues. Trimming stripped 9 bases from V and 4 bases from J, with 16 bases between. The CDR3: CASAIPGTNQPQHF. The CDR3 DNA sequence: TGTGCCAGTGCCATACCGGGAACTAATCAGCCCCAGCATTTT.

This clonotype was picked up a small number of times. The J gene is TRBJ2-1, the V gene TRBV9; D is unclear. V was pared by 0 bases and J by 0 bases, with 10 bases between. Germline V lookup: CDR1 SGDLS, CDR2 YYNGEE. The CDR3 length is 16 residues. CDR3 amino acids: CASSVVAVSSYNEQFF. The CDR3 nucleotides are TGTGCCAGCAGCGTAGTGGCCGTCAGCTCCTACAATGAGCAGTTCTTC.

In its sample, this clonotype was seen many times. The V and J genes are TRBV20-1 and TRBJ2-7; D call uncertain. V was shortened by 1 base and J by 0 bases, with 13 bases between the two germline ends. This CDR3 has 15 amino acids. Per the germline V gene, CDR1 is DFQATT and CDR2 is SNEGSKA (reference sequence). The CDR3 region has the DNA TGCAGTGCTAGAGTTCGCCTCCTAAACTCCTACGAGCAGTACTTC. Protein sequence: CSARVRLLNSYEQYF.

This clonotype appeared a few times. CDR3 loop: CASSFVDSYNEQFF. The CDR3 DNA follows: TGTGCCAGCAGTTTTGTGGACTCCTACAATGAGCAGTTCTTC. The chain has TRBV27 and TRBJ2-1; D remains ambiguous. V was cut by 3 bases and J by 0 bases, with 6 bases left in between. The CDR3 is 14 amino acids. The germline V gene encodes CDR1 MNHEY and CDR2 SMNVEV (reference sequence).

J is TRBJ1-5 and V is TRBV9, with unresolved D. The V end was cut by 0 bases, the J end by 0 bases, with 7 bases between. The CDR3 has 15 residues. CDR1 and CDR2 from the germline V gene are SGDLS and YYNGEE. The CDR3 spells CASSVAGSSNQPQHF. For the CDR3, the DNA is TGTGCCAGCAGCGTAGCTGGGAGTAGCAATCAGCCCCAGCATTTT. Full variable domain (remainder filled in from reference TRBV9 and TRBJ1-5): DSGVTQTPKHLITATGQRVTLRCSPRSGDLSVYWYQQSLDQGLQFLIQYYNGEERAKGNILERFSAQQFPDLHSELNLSSLELGDSALYFCASSVAGSSNQPQHFGDGTRLSIL.

This clonotype was seen many times. The chain carries TRBV11-2 and TRBJ1-1; no clear D gene. Germline assignment: CDR1 SGHAT and CDR2 FQNNGV. The CDR3 has 16 amino acids. V was pared by 3 bases and J by 2 bases, with 16 bases between. CDR3 in DNA: TGTGCCAGCAGCTTTCGGCCGGGCCGAGACAACACTGAAGCTTTCTTT. Translation: CASSFRPGRDNTEAFF.

The CDR3 nucleotides read TGTGCCAGCAGTTACGTCGGGGGCTTAAACACTGAAGCTTTCTTT. It encodes CASSYVGGLNTEAFF. V gene TRBV6-5 combines with J gene TRBJ1-1; a weak D match, TRBD1 (6 bases). This CDR3 is 15 amino acids long. With 2 bases removed from V and 2 bases from J, the gap between germline ends came to 12 bases. CDR1 and CDR2 (germline): MNHEY, SVGAGI.

This clonotype occurred many times. The chain employs TRBV11-2 and TRBJ1-2; 9 nucleotides match TRBD1. J gave up 5 bases and V 5 bases, and 12 bases lay outside the gene matches. The CDR3 length is 16 residues. Per germline, CDR1 SGHAT and CDR2 FQNNGV. The DNA for the CDR3 is TGTGCCAGCAGCGGCCCGGGACAGGGACGAAGATATGGCTACACCTTC. Protein product: CASSGPGQGRRYGYTF.

This clonotype occurred many times. The rearrangement uses TRBV2 and TRBJ2-5, with D perhaps matching TRBD2 (5 bases). The V end lost 7 bases, the J end lost 5 bases, and 20 bases lay between the germline ends. Looked up from germline, CDR1 is SNHLY and CDR2 is FYNNEI. CDR3 length: 15 amino acids. In DNA form, the CDR3 reads TGTGCCAGCACCCGGGAACCTCGAACGGGGGAGACCCAGTACTTC. Its protein is CASTREPRTGETQYF.

This clonotype showed up many times. The chain links TRBV2 to TRBJ2-7; no clear D. The germline CDR1 and CDR2 sequences are SNHLY and FYNNEI. The CDR3 is 11 amino acids. V lost 7 bases, J lost 5 bases, and 9 bases lay in between. CDR3 bases: TGTGCCAGCAACGGTAGGAACGAGCAGTACTTC. Translated, it gives CASNGRNEQYF.

This clonotype was counted at least ten times. V gene TRBV30 combines with J gene TRBJ1-1; D uncertain. V lost 3 bases and J lost 8, with 16 bases in between. Germline CDR1 and CDR2: GTSNPN and SVGIG (reference sequence). CDR3 size: 13 residues. The CDR3 reads CAWRYQSGTEAFF. In DNA form, the CDR3 reads TGTGCCTGGAGGTATCAGTCAGGCACGGAAGCTTTCTTT.

This clonotype was counted a few times. The chain is built from TRBV5-6 and TRBJ2-7; D remains unclear. The germline V and J ends were trimmed by 3 bases and 0 bases, with 16 bases remaining between them. Per germline, CDR1 SGHDT and CDR2 YYEEEE. CDR3 length: 16 amino acids. The CDR3 DNA is TGTGCCAGCAGCTCCCACCGGTGGGGTAGCTCCTACGAGCAGTACTTC. This codes for CASSSHRWGSSYEQYF.

This clonotype was observed many times. The chain links TRBV6-1 to TRBJ2-5; 7 bases align to TRBD1. The CDR3 totals 15 residues. Trimming at V came to 5 bases and at J to 4 bases, leaving 10 bases not matched to a gene. The germline gives CDR1 MNHNS, CDR2 SASEGT. CDR3 loop: CASSPQTGRGETQYF. CDR3 nucleotide sequence: TGTGCCAGCAGTCCTCAGACAGGGAGAGGAGAGACCCAGTACTTC.

Details on this clonotype: A much bigger clone sits one base away, suggesting this may be a read error. The missing conserved phenylalanine or tryptophan at the end of this CDR3 makes a read error likely. This chain joins TRBV10-3 and TRBJ1-1, with TRBD1 matching 9 bases. Per germline, CDR1 ENHRY and CDR2 SYGVKD. J was trimmed by 1 base and V by 4 bases; bases with no gene match: 4. The CDR3 has 15 amino acids. The DNA of the CDR3 is TGTGCCATCAGTGCTCAGACAGGGGGGAACACTGAAGCTTTCCTT. Translated: CAISAQTGGNTEAFL.

V usage is TRBV10-3 and J usage is TRBJ2-5; no definite D call. The CDR3 loop spans 11 amino acids. Trimming pared 3 bases from V and 3 bases from J, leaving 2 bases between. Germline V gene sequence: CDR1 ENHRY, CDR2 SYGVKD. CDR3 amino acids: CAISEKETQYF. The CDR3 bases are TGTGCCATCAGTGAAAAAGAGACCCAGTACTTC.

V is TRBV12-3 or TRBV12-4 and J is TRBJ2-4, with a tentative D call TRBD2 (6 bases). V dropped 3 bases and J dropped 6 bases, with 12 bases sitting between them. The CDR3 consists of 14 residues. CDR3 residues: CASSLDLASNIQYF. The CDR3 DNA follows: TGTGCCAGCAGTTTGGATCTAGCGTCAAACATTCAGTACTTC.

In its sample, this clonotype was seen many times. This rearrangement joins TRBV27 to TRBJ2-1, with 13 bases lining up with TRBD2. The CDR3 is made up of 19 amino acids. Germline trimming cut 6 bases from V and 2 bases from J; bases unmatched to any gene: 13. In germline, CDR1 is MNHEY, CDR2 SMNVEV (reference sequence). CDR3 in amino acids: CASRRGGEGLAGPYNEQFF. The CDR3 DNA reads as TGTGCCAGCAGACGTGGAGGTGAGGGACTAGCGGGACCCTACAATGAGCAGTTCTTC.

A few counts support this clonotype. This chain joins TRBV4-2 and TRBJ1-2, with D perhaps matching TRBD1 (6 bases). CDR1 and CDR2 (germline): LGHNA, YNFKEQ. The CDR3 contains 15 residues. Deletions cut 4 bases from V and 2 bases from J, with 14 bases between. The CDR3 is CASSRLDRQNYGYTF. DNA for the CDR3: TGTGCCAGCAGCCGCCTCGACAGGCAAAACTATGGCTACACCTTC.

This clonotype was detected many times. CDR3 bases: TGTGCCAGCACCCAGGGGGCTCGCCCCTACAATGAGCAGTTCTTC. This translates into CASTQGARPYNEQFF. The chain recombines TRBV27 with TRBJ2-1; 8 nucleotides align to TRBD1. Per the germline V gene, CDR1 is MNHEY and CDR2 is SMNVEV (reference sequence). The CDR3 runs 15 residues. V was clipped by 7 bases and J by 2 bases; unmatched bases: 7.

The chain is built from TRBV20-1 and TRBJ2-3; no definite D call. From germline, CDR1 is DFQATT and CDR2 SNEGSKA (reference sequence). The CDR3 has 14 amino acids. V lost 6 bases, J lost 2 bases, and 15 bases lay in between. For the CDR3, the DNA is TGCAGTGCAATGGATGGTGGTCCCACAGATACGCAGTATTTT. It encodes CSAMDGGPTDTQYF.

The gene calls are TRBV29-1 and TRBJ1-2; no clear D. Germline V lookup: CDR1 SQVTM, CDR2 ANQGSEA. The CDR3 covers 10 residues. V was trimmed by 7 bases and J by 1 base, leaving 4 bases between them. The CDR3 sequence is CSGVNYGYTF. The CDR3 DNA reads TGCAGCGGTGTTAACTATGGCTACACCTTC. Drawing the rest from reference TRBV29-1 and TRBJ1-2, the complete variable domain is SAVISQKPSRDICQRGTSLTIQCQVDSQVTMMFWYRQQPGQSLTLIATANQGSEATYESGFVIDKFPISRPNLTFSTLTVSNMSPEDSSIYLCSGVNYGYTFGSGTRLTVV.